The clone carrying this TCR beta chain has at least ten counts. The target antigen is unknown. Alongside a J-beta primer mix, a sample-barcoded 5' primer served in a second PCR lasting 7 to 11 cycles. TCRdb recomputed calls from the 5' RACE reads with MiXCR, one row per CDR3 protein. This table holds approximately 690,000 distinct CDR3 sequences, roughly two fifths found once. Healthy individuals of Caucasian origin from Russia, aged about 6 to 100, served as donors. Researchers report isolating at least 6 million PBMCs per sample. Germline V gene sequence: CDR1 MNHEY, CDR2 SVGEGT. There are 16 residues in the CDR3. The germline V and J ends were trimmed by 2 bases and 1 base, with 9 bases remaining between them. These data come from a study of blood T cells in healthy people across ages. Points from the study as a whole: Roughly linear declines in TCR beta diversity per million T cells occurred with age.

The chain carries TRBV6-2 or TRBV6-3 and TRBJ2-6; D remains unclear. The receptor comes from a man at least 80 years old in good health. Sequencing input: blood. CDR3 loop: CASSYPTRSGANVLTF. DNA of the CDR3: TGTGCCAGCAGTTACCCTACCCGATCTGGGGCCAACGTCCTGACTTTC.